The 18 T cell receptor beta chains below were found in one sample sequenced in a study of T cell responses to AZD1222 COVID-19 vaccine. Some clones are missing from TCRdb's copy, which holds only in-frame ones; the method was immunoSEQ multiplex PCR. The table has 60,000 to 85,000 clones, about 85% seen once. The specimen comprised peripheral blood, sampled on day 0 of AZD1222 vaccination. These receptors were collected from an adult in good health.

The CDR3 DNA is TGTGCCAGCACCCCGACTCAGCCCGGGGAGCTGTTTTTT. The encoded protein is CASTPTQPGELFF. The genes are TRBV7-9 and TRBJ2-2, with D hard to call. V was pared by 7 bases and J by 6 bases, with 12 bases between. The CDR3 length is 13 residues. CDR1 is SEHNR, CDR2 FQNEAQ, per germline (reference sequence).

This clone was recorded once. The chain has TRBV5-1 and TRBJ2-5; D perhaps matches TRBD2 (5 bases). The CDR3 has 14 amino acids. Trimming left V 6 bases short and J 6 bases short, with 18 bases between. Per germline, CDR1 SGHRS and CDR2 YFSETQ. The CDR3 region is CASTLGIGSQTQYF. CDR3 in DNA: TGCGCCAGCACGCTTGGAATAGGGAGCCAGACCCAGTACTTC.

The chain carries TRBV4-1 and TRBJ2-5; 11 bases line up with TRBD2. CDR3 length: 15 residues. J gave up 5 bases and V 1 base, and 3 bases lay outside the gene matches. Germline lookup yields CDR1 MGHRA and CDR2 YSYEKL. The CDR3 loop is CASSQVAGGPETQYF. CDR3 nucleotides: TGCGCCAGCAGCCAAGTAGCGGGGGGGCCGGAGACCCAGTACTTC.

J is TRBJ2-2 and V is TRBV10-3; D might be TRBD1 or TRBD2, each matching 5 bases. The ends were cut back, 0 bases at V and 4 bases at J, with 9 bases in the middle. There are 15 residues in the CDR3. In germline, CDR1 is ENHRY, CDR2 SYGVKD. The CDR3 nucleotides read TGTGCCATCAGTGAGTCGATTGGGGGCACCGGGGAGCTGTTTTTT. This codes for CAISESIGGTGELFF.

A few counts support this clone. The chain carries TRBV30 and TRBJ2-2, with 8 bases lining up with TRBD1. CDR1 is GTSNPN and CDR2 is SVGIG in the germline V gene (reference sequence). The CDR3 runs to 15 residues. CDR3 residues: CAGALSDRDTGELFF. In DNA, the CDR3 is TGTGCTGGCGCTCTTTCGGACAGGGACACCGGGGAGCTGTTTTTT.

This chain's CDR3 is CASSLGGVMAEAFF. In nucleotides, the CDR3 is TGTGCCAGCAGCTTAGGAGGGGTGATGGCTGAAGCTTTCTTT. This chain uses TRBV7-8 with TRBJ1-1; maybe TRBD1 (5 bases). Germline-derived CDR1 and CDR2 are SGHVS and FQNEAQ. Trimming took 1 base from V and 6 from J, leaving 12 bases between them. This CDR3 spans 14 amino acids.

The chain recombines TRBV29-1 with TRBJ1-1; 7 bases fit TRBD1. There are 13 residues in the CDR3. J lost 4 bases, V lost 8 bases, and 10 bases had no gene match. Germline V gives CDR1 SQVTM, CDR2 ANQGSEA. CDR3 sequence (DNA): TGCAGCTCGGGGGGACAGACAATCACTGAAGCTTTCTTT. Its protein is CSSGGQTITEAFF.

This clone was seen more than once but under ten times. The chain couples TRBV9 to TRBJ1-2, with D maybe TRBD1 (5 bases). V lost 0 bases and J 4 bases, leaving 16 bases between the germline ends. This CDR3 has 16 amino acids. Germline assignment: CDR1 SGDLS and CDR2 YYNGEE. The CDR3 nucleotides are TGTGCCAGCAGCGTAGGTGGGAGGGACGGTATCTATGGCTACACCTTC. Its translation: CASSVGGRDGIYGYTF.

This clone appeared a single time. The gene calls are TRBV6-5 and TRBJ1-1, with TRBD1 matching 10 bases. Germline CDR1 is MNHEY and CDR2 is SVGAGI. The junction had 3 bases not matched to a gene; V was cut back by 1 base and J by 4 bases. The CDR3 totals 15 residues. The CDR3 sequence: CASSYWGQGTTEAFF. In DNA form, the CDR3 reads TGTGCCAGCAGTTACTGGGGACAGGGGACCACTGAAGCTTTCTTT.

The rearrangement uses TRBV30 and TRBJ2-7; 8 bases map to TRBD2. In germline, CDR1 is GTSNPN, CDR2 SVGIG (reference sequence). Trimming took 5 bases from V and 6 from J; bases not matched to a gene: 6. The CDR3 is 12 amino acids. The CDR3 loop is CAWSPGGAEQYF. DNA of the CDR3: TGTGCCTGGTCACCGGGGGGGGCCGAGCAGTACTTC.

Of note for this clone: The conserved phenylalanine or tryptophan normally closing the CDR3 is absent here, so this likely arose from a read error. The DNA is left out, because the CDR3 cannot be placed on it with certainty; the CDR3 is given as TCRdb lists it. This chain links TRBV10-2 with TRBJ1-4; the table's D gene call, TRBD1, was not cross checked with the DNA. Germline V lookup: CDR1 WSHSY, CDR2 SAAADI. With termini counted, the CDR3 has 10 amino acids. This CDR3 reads CASSVQGGRV.

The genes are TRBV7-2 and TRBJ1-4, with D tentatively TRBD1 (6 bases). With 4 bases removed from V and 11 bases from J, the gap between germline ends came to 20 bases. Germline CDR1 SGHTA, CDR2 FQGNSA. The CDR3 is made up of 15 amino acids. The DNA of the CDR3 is TGTGCCAGCAGCTCAGCCGGGGTAGGGGGAGAGAAACTGTTTTTT. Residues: CASSSAGVGGEKLFF.

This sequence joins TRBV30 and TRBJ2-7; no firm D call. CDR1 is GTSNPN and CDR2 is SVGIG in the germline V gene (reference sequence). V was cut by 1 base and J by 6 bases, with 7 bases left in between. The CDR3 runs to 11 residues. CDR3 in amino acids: CAWSEAGEQYF. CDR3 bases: TGTGCCTGGAGTGAGGCAGGCGAGCAGTACTTC.

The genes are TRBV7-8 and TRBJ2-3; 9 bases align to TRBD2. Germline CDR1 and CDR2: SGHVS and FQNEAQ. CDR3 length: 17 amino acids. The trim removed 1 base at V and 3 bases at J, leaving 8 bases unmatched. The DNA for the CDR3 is TGTGCCAGCAGCTTAGTTGGGCGGGGGGGCGAAACAGATACGCAGTATTTT. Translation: CASSLVGRGGETDTQYF.

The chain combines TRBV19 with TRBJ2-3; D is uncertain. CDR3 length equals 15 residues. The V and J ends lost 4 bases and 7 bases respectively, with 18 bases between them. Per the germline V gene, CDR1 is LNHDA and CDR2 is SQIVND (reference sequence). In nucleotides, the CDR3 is TGTGCCAGTAGTAGCGAACCTCCATTTCCTAATACGCAGTATTTT. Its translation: CASSSEPPFPNTQYF.

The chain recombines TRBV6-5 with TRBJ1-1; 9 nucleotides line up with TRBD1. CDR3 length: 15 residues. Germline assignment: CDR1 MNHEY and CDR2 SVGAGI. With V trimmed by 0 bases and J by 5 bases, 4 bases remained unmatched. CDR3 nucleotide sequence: TGTGCCAGCAGTTACTCGGGACAGGGATATACTGAAGCTTTCTTT. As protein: CASSYSGQGYTEAFF.

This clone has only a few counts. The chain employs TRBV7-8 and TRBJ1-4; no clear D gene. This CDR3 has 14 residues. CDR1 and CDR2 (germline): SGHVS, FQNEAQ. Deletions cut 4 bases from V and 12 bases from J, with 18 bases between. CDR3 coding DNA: TGTGCCAGCAGCTACCTGGAGGCGGGGAGCGAACTGTTTTTT. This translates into CASSYLEAGSELFF.

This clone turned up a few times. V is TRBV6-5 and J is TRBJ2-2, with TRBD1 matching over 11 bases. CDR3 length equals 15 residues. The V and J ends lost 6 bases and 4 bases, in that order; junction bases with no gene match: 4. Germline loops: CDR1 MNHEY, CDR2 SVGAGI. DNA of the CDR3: TGTGCCAGCAGCGGACAGGGGGCGATCACCGGGGAGCTGTTTTTT. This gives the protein CASSGQGAITGELFF.